The 32 T cell receptor beta chains given below trace back to one sample, sequenced in a study of shared clonotypes between healthy human individuals. Positive CCR7 selection of CD45RO-negative cells yielded the naive CD8 cells, and terminally differentiated effector memory CD45RA+ cells were excluded. Profiled with immunoSEQ multiplex PCR; TCRdb holds only in-frame clones, not every one. The sample contains millions of clones, approximately 94% of which appear only once. Material for sequencing was naive CD8+ T cells from PBMCs. The source of these receptors is a man aged 18 to 30 in good health. Some clones in this sample may be carry-over from other donors' samples.

The rearrangement joins TRBV7-9 to TRBJ2-1; D might be TRBD2 (6 bases). The CDR3 consists of 14 residues. Germline V CDR1 and CDR2: SEHNR, FQNEAQ (reference sequence). The V end lost 5 bases, the J end lost 6 bases, and 14 bases lay between the germline ends. The CDR3 protein is CASSPGGTGNEQFF. In DNA, the CDR3 is TGTGCCAGCAGCCCCGGGGGTACGGGCAATGAGCAGTTCTTC. Looking up the rest from reference TRBV7-9 and TRBJ2-1 gives the full variable domain: DTGVSQNPRHKITKRGQNVTFRCDPISEHNRLYWYRQTLGQGPEFLTYFQNEAQLEKSRLLSDRFSAERPKGSFSTLEIQRTEQGDSAMYLCASSPGGTGNEQFFGPGTRLTVL.

This chain links TRBV5-1 with TRBJ2-7, with TRBD1 identical over 7 bases. Germline-derived CDR1 and CDR2 are SGHRS and YFSETQ. V trimming: 4 bases; J trimming: 3 bases; junction bases outside the gene matches: 13. The CDR3 has 16 amino acids. CDR3 amino acids: CASSTSEQGLHYEQYF. As DNA, the CDR3 is TGCGCCAGCAGCACATCCGAACAGGGGCTTCACTACGAGCAGTACTTC.

This chain joins TRBV6-1 and TRBJ1-2; tentative D call: TRBD1 (6 bases). This CDR3 has 14 amino acids. V gave up 0 bases and J gave up 7 bases, with 12 bases separating them. Germline CDR1 MNHNS, CDR2 SASEGT. CDR3: CASSEAGGQVGYTF. The CDR3 coding sequence is TGTGCCAGCAGTGAAGCGGGGGGGCAGGTTGGCTACACCTTC.

This clone was found once. This chain joins TRBV7-9 and TRBJ2-1; 8 bases agree with TRBD2. The germline V gene has CDR1 SEHNR and CDR2 FQNEAQ (reference sequence). CDR3 length: 15 amino acids. Trimming removed 4 bases from V and 6 bases from J; junction bases left unmatched: 8. CDR3 protein: CASSYLQRESNEQFF. The CDR3 DNA is TGTGCCAGCAGCTATCTCCAGCGGGAGAGCAATGAGCAGTTCTTC.

The rearrangement uses TRBV21-1 and TRBJ2-7; the DNA was not used to check the table's D call, TRBD1. TRBV21-1 is tagged as a pseudogene. The CDR3 contains 15 residues. The DNA of the CDR3 is TGTGCCAGCAGCGCCACCAGAGATACAGGGGACGAGCAGTACTTC. Translated: CASSATRDTGDEQYF.

The J gene is TRBJ1-1, the V gene TRBV27; perhaps TRBD1 as D (5 bases). CDR3 length equals 17 residues. The V gene lost 7 bases and the J gene lost 1 base, with 22 bases spanning the gap. CDR1 and CDR2 (germline): MNHEY, SMNVEV (reference sequence). Here the CDR3 DNA reads TGTGCCAGCACTCCCCTTATCGCAGGGCTCTCGAACACTGAAGCTTTCTTT. This encodes CASTPLIAGLSNTEAFF.

This chain connects TRBV14 to TRBJ2-1; 11 bases are shared with TRBD2. The V gene end was trimmed by 1 base and the J gene end by 0 bases; junction bases not matched to a gene: 14. The CDR3 length is 21 residues. Germline lookup yields CDR1 SGHDN and CDR2 FVKESK. The CDR3 DNA reads TGTGCCAGCAGCCAAGTCCAACCCCGACTAGCGGGAAGATCCTCCTACAATGAGCAGTTCTTC. Its protein product is CASSQVQPRLAGRSSYNEQFF. Supplemented by reference TRBV14 and TRBJ2-1, the full variable domain reads EAGVTQFPSHSVIEKGQTVTLRCDPISGHDNLYWYRRVMGKEIKFLLHFVKESKQDESGMPNNRFLAERTGGTYSTLKVQPAELEDSGVYFCASSQVQPRLAGRSSYNEQFFGPGTRLTVL.

This chain links TRBV7-9 with TRBJ1-3, with D perhaps matching TRBD1 (5 bases). Germline assignment: CDR1 SEHNR and CDR2 FQNEAQ (reference sequence). Trimming took off 5 bases at V and 0 bases at J, with 14 bases between the two ends. This CDR3 comprises 16 residues. The CDR3 sequence is CASSDSGTDSGNTIYF. CDR3 nucleotides: TGTGCCAGCAGCGACTCCGGGACCGACTCTGGAAACACCATATATTTT.

The chain recombines TRBV28 with TRBJ1-2; D perhaps matches TRBD1 (6 bases). Trimming removed 3 bases from V and 2 bases from J, with 13 bases in between. This CDR3 region has 15 residues. Germline CDR1 MDHEN, CDR2 SYDVKM. The CDR3 sequence: CASSFQGYGNYGYTF. Here the CDR3 DNA reads TGTGCCAGCAGTTTTCAGGGGTATGGAAACTATGGCTACACCTTC.

The chain combines TRBV4-3 with TRBJ2-1, with 10 bases matching TRBD1. The CDR3 loop spans 15 amino acids. Germline V gene sequence: CDR1 LGHNA, CDR2 YSLEER. V shed 1 base and J 5 bases; nucleotides not matched to a gene: 2. CDR3 nucleotide sequence: TGCGCCAGCAGCCAAGGACAGGGGGCGAACAATGAGCAGTTCTTC. Protein product: CASSQGQGANNEQFF.

The chain carries TRBV5-6 and TRBJ1-1; D unresolved. CDR3 size: 16 residues. Trimming took 4 bases from V and 4 from J, leaving 20 bases between them. Germline V gene sequence: CDR1 SGHDT, CDR2 YYEEEE. The CDR3 region is CASSAPYHFGVTEAFF. The CDR3 region has the DNA TGTGCCAGCAGCGCCCCGTATCACTTCGGGGTCACTGAAGCTTTCTTT.

This chain links TRBV6-4 with TRBJ1-1; D gene ambiguous. The germline V gene has CDR1 MRHNA and CDR2 SNTAGT. The V gene lost 3 bases and the J gene lost 1 base, with 6 bases spanning the gap. The CDR3 spans 13 residues. CDR3 coding DNA: TGTGCCAGCAGTGAGGTGGAGAACACTGAAGCTTTCTTT. This encodes CASSEVENTEAFF.

The CDR3 DNA sequence: TGCGCCAGCAGCCTACAGGGGACTGAAGCTTTCTTT. Translating it yields CASSLQGTEAFF. The V and J genes are TRBV4-1 and TRBJ1-1; 7 nucleotides line up with TRBD1. This CDR3 has 12 amino acids. Germline values: CDR1 MGHRA, CDR2 YSYEKL. With V trimmed by 4 bases and J by 5 bases, 1 base remained unmatched.

The chain couples TRBV27 to TRBJ2-2; D is perhaps TRBD1 or TRBD2 (5 bases each). The CDR3 totals 15 residues. V was clipped by 0 bases and J by 5 bases, with 10 bases between them. Germline V lookup: CDR1 MNHEY, CDR2 SMNVEV (reference sequence). Here the CDR3 reads CASSLSLGVTGELFF. The CDR3 DNA reads as TGTGCCAGCAGTTTATCGTTGGGGGTAACCGGGGAGCTGTTTTTT.

The chain joins TRBV7-9 to TRBJ1-1; maybe TRBD1 (6 bases). The CDR3 consists of 18 residues. With 5 bases removed from V and 1 base from J, the gap between germline ends came to 23 bases. From germline, CDR1 is SEHNR and CDR2 FQNEAQ (reference sequence). CDR3 bases: TGTGCCAGCAGCATACAACCCCCACAGGGAGGGAGGAACACTGAAGCTTTCTTT. Its protein product is CASSIQPPQGGRNTEAFF.

This sequence joins TRBV7-9 and TRBJ1-4; TRBD1 agrees at 7 bases. CDR1 SEHNR and CDR2 FQNEAQ come from the germline V gene (reference sequence). After removal of 6 bases from V and 4 bases from J, the junction contained 8 bases not matched to a gene. There are 15 residues in the CDR3. The CDR3 loop reads CASSFPGTVNEKLFF. DNA of the CDR3: TGTGCCAGCAGTTTCCCCGGGACAGTTAATGAAAAACTGTTTTTT.

J is TRBJ2-7 and V is TRBV19, with TRBD1 matching over 12 bases. V trimming: 3 bases; J trimming: 5 bases; junction bases outside the gene matches: 2. Germline CDR1 reads LNHDA; CDR2 reads SQIVND (reference sequence). CDR3 size: 14 residues. The CDR3 reads CASSMGTGGNEQYF. CDR3 bases: TGTGCCAGTAGTATGGGGACAGGGGGCAACGAGCAGTACTTC.

V usage is TRBV7-9 and J usage is TRBJ1-2, with a weak D call TRBD1 (5 bases). The CDR3 covers 15 residues. Looked up from germline, CDR1 is SEHNR and CDR2 is FQNEAQ (reference sequence). V gave up 7 bases and J gave up 3 bases, with 18 bases separating them. The CDR3 loop is CASTTLRGLDYGYTF. Written as DNA, the CDR3 is TGTGCCAGCACCACCCTCCGGGGCCTGGACTATGGCTACACCTTC.

The rearrangement uses TRBV4-1 and TRBJ1-1, with TRBD1 matching over 7 bases. The CDR3 covers 15 residues. J lost 5 bases, V lost 0 bases, and 6 bases had no gene match. In germline, CDR1 is MGHRA, CDR2 YSYEKL. The CDR3 is CASSQDDRAGTEAFF. The CDR3, as DNA: TGCGCCAGCAGCCAAGACGACAGGGCGGGAACTGAAGCTTTCTTT.

This clone was seen a single time. The chain combines TRBV5-8 with TRBJ2-7; TRBD1 might be the D (5 bases). Trimming shortened V by 3 bases and J by 3 bases, and 10 bases separated the two germline ends. Germline V lookup: CDR1 SGHTS, CDR2 YDEGEE. The CDR3 extends over 13 amino acids. Here the CDR3 reads CASSYRRDYEQYF. CDR3 in DNA: TGTGCCAGCAGCTACAGGAGAGACTACGAGCAGTACTTC.

The table lists this clone with a count of one. V gene TRBV6-1 combines with J gene TRBJ1-3; D may be TRBD1 (6 bases). V was shortened by 8 bases and J by 4 bases, with 15 bases between the two germline ends. The CDR3 consists of 14 residues. The V gene's germline CDR1 is MNHNS and CDR2 SASEGT. CDR3 coding DNA: TGTGCCAGCGCGATCCTCAGGGGAGGAAACACCATATATTTT. Translation: CASAILRGGNTIYF.

The gene calls are TRBV15 and TRBJ1-2; D remains unclear. The CDR3 runs 15 residues. The germline CDR1 and CDR2 sequences are LNHNV and YYDKDF (reference sequence). Trimming stripped 0 bases from V and 4 bases from J, with 12 bases between. The CDR3 protein is CATSRDRGSIYGYTF. In DNA, the CDR3 is TGTGCCACCAGCAGAGATCGCGGCAGCATCTATGGCTACACCTTC.

This chain joins TRBV5-6 and TRBJ2-5; D possibly corresponds to TRBD2 (5 bases). Trimming cost V 2 bases and J 3 bases, with 8 bases left between them. Germline lookup yields CDR1 SGHDT and CDR2 YYEEEE. This CDR3 comprises 13 residues. CDR3 nucleotide sequence: TGTGCCAGCAGCTTATCCGGGGAAGAGACCCAGTACTTC. Residues: CASSLSGEETQYF.

The chain carries TRBV4-3 and TRBJ2-1, with TRBD2 matching over 7 bases. CDR3 length: 17 amino acids. V was pared by 0 bases and J by 0 bases, with 5 bases of the junction left unmatched. The germline gives CDR1 LGHNA, CDR2 YSLEER. This chain's CDR3 is CASSQDSGLSSYNEQFF. The CDR3 coding sequence is TGCGCCAGCAGCCAAGATAGCGGGCTGAGCTCCTACAATGAGCAGTTCTTC.

CDR3 nucleotides: TGTGCCAGTAGTCCCCTGGACTGGACTAGCGGGAGTCTCCACGAGCAGTACTTC. Protein: CASSPLDWTSGSLHEQYF. The rearrangement uses TRBV19 and TRBJ2-7; the match to TRBD2 covers 13 bases. This CDR3 contains 18 residues. Germline V gives CDR1 LNHDA, CDR2 SQIVND (reference sequence). V lost 5 bases to trimming and J lost 5 bases; unmatched junction nucleotides: 15.

J is TRBJ2-7 and V is TRBV10-3; TRBD2 is a possible D gene (5 bases). From germline, CDR1 is ENHRY and CDR2 SYGVKD. CDR3 length equals 12 residues. Trimming took off 7 bases at V and 0 bases at J, with 7 bases between the two ends. CDR3 sequence: CAIMTTSYEQYF. In DNA, the CDR3 is TGTGCCATCATGACTACCTCCTACGAGCAGTACTTC.

The chain links TRBV21-1 to TRBJ1-2; TRBD1, the table's D call, lacks a check against the DNA. TRBV21-1 is labeled a pseudogene. CDR3 length equals 16 residues. The CDR3 region is CASSKVRCRDGSGYTF. Here the CDR3 DNA reads TGTGCCAGCAGCAAAGTTAGGTGCAGGGATGGAAGCGGCTACACCTTC.

The chain carries TRBV11-2 and TRBJ2-3, with a tentative D call TRBD1 (5 bases). The germline V gene encodes CDR1 SGHAT and CDR2 FQNNGV. Trimming removed 0 bases from V and 5 bases from J, with 24 bases in between. The CDR3 is 19 residues long. CDR3 sequence reads: CASSLEILGAGRGGDTQYF. The CDR3 DNA sequence: TGTGCCAGCAGCTTAGAGATCTTAGGGGCAGGGCGAGGTGGAGATACGCAGTATTTT.

This chain links TRBV6-6 with TRBJ2-5, with TRBD1 as a possible D gene (6 bases). From germline, CDR1 is MNHNY and CDR2 SVGAGI (reference sequence). Trimming left V 5 bases short and J 4 bases short, with 17 bases between. This CDR3 is built from 15 residues. CDR3 sequence reads: CASSPHRDTVETQYF. DNA for the CDR3: TGTGCCAGCAGTCCCCACCGGGACACTGTAGAGACCCAGTACTTC.

The gene calls are TRBV7-2 and TRBJ2-3; D is undetermined. There are 15 residues in the CDR3. The germline V gene encodes CDR1 SGHTA and CDR2 FQGNSA. V was trimmed by 1 base and J by 2 bases, leaving 10 bases between them. The DNA for the CDR3 is TGTGCCAGCAGCTTAGGAGGCAGACTCACAGATACGCAGTATTTT. This codes for CASSLGGRLTDTQYF.

This chain links TRBV19 with TRBJ1-3; no reliable D call. The CDR3 length is 16 residues. Per germline, CDR1 LNHDA and CDR2 SQIVND (reference sequence). Trimming removed 5 bases from V and 4 bases from J, with 18 bases in between. DNA for the CDR3: TGTGCCAGTAGTCCCGGCCTCGGGGTCCTCGGAAACACCATATATTTT. This gives the protein CASSPGLGVLGNTIYF.

This clone occurred a few times. The rearrangement uses TRBV30 and TRBJ2-1; tentatively, D is TRBD2 (7 bases). The length of the CDR3 is 11 residues. Germline lookup yields CDR1 GTSNPN and CDR2 SVGIG (reference sequence). V lost 5 bases and J lost 7, with 9 bases in between. CDR3 in DNA: TGTGCCTGGGAGGGGGGGAATGAGCAGTTCTTC. It yields the protein CAWEGGNEQFF.